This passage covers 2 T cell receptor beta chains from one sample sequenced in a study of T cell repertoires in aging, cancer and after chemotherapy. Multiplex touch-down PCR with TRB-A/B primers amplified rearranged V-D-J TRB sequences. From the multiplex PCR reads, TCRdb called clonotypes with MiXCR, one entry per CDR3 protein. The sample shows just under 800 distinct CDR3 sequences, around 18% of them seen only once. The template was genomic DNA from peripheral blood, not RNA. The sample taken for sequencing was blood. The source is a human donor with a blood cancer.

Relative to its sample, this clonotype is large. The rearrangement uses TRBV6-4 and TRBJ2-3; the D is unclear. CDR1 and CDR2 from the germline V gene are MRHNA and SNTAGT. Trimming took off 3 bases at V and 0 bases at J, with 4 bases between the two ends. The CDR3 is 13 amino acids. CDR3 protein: CASSEGSTDTQYF. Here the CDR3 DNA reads TGTGCCAGCAGTGAGGGCAGCACAGATACGCAGTATTTT.

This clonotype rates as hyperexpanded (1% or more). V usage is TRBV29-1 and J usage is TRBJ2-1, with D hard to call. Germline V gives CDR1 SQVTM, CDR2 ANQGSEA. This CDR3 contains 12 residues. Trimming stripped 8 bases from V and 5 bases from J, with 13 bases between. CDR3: CSLTWPDNEQFF. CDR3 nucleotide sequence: TGCAGCCTCACGTGGCCAGACAATGAGCAGTTCTTC.